The 27 T cell receptor beta chains below were found in one sample sequenced in a study of CXCR3-negative and CXCR3-positive naive CD8 T cells. It was by 5' RACE with UMI labels that the TRB cDNA libraries were prepared. From the 5' RACE reads, TCRdb lists one entry per CDR3 protein and no DNA. In total, the table holds 70,000 to 100,000 distinct CDR3 sequences. The material sequenced was naive CXCR3- CD8+ T cells from blood. The subset denotes: CD45RO-CCR7+CD27+CD95- naive CD8+ T cells lacking CXCR3 (TNR3-). The source of these receptors is a human donor in good health. Some clones in this sample may be carry-over from other donors' samples.

V gene TRBV7-9 combines with J gene TRBJ1-1; the D call from TCRdb, TRBD1, cannot be confirmed without DNA. Germline V gene lookup returns CDR1 SEHNR and CDR2 FQNEAQ (reference sequence). The CDR3 extends over 20 amino acids. The CDR3 sequence: CASSLELEWGNSPMNTEAFF.

This chain links TRBV29-1 with TRBJ1-2; TCRdb gives TRBD1 as the D gene, but with no DNA this cannot be confirmed. This CDR3 contains 18 residues. Germline CDR1 and CDR2: SQVTM and ANQGSEA. This CDR3 reads CSVEDSPGRESFSYGYTF.

The chain links TRBV29-1 to TRBJ2-7; TCRdb's D call of TRBD2 is untestable without DNA. The V gene's germline CDR1 is SQVTM and CDR2 ANQGSEA. The CDR3 covers 12 residues. The CDR3 here is CSVEAGTYEQYF.

The rearrangement links TRBV6-2 or TRBV6-3 to TRBJ2-2. Germline V gene sequence: CDR1 MNHEY, CDR2 SVGEGT. The CDR3 is made up of 14 amino acids. This CDR3 reads CASSYRQLTGELFF.

The chain has TRBV29-1 and TRBJ1-1; TCRdb indicates TRBD1, and absent DNA this call remains unverified. This CDR3 region has 14 residues. Per the germline V gene, CDR1 is SQVTM and CDR2 is ANQGSEA. The CDR3 loop reads CSVWWGHENTEAFF.

The chain recombines TRBV4-2 with TRBJ2-7; the D call of TRBD1 rests on TCRdb alone, since no DNA is present to check it. Germline V gives CDR1 LGHNA, CDR2 YNFKEQ. The CDR3 spans 11 residues. The CDR3 reads CASSHGGEQYF.

The J gene is TRBJ2-5, the V gene TRBV25-1; the D gene TCRdb calls, TRBD2, cannot be checked with no DNA. The CDR3 covers 16 residues. Germline V gives CDR1 MGHDK, CDR2 SYGVNS. The CDR3 region is CASREGLAGGLETQYF.

The chain recombines TRBV21-1 with TRBJ2-7; TCRdb names TRBD1, which stays unverified in the absence of DNA. TRBV21-1 is a recognized pseudogene. This CDR3 contains 16 residues. This chain's CDR3 is CASRVNRGRMINEQYF.

This chain links TRBV5-1 with TRBJ2-7; the D gene TCRdb calls, TRBD1, cannot be checked with no DNA. The CDR3 covers 14 residues. Germline CDR1 SGHRS, CDR2 YFSETQ. The CDR3 loop is CASKAATGDYEQYF.

The rearrangement joins TRBV6-2 or TRBV6-3 to TRBJ2-6. Per the germline V gene, CDR1 is MNHEY and CDR2 is SVGEGT. This CDR3 region has 15 residues. CDR3: CASSKEGSGANVLTF.

The chain employs TRBV20-1 and TRBJ2-7. This CDR3 is 14 amino acids long. From germline, CDR1 is DFQATT and CDR2 SNEGSKA (reference sequence). CDR3 loop: CSANEWETAYEQYF.

CDR3 amino acids: CASSTGTGVAYEQYF. The genes are TRBV12-3 or TRBV12-4 and TRBJ2-7; TCRdb outputs TRBD1, but without DNA this stays unchecked. The CDR3 contains 15 residues.

This chain uses TRBV29-1 with TRBJ2-1; TCRdb's D call, TRBD2, is unchecked because there is no DNA. This CDR3 spans 14 amino acids. Looked up from germline, CDR1 is SQVTM and CDR2 is ANQGSEA. The CDR3 loop reads CSVESSEAYNEQFF.

The chain combines TRBV7-9 with TRBJ2-7; TCRdb reports TRBD1, a call that lacks DNA to check it against. Germline CDR1 is SEHNR and CDR2 is FQNEAQ (reference sequence). CDR3 length equals 15 residues. CDR3 region: CASSADSTFSYEQYF.

The chain is built from TRBV7-3 and TRBJ2-1; TCRdb's assignment of TRBD1 cannot be checked, as there is no DNA. Germline CDR1 and CDR2: SGHTA and FQGTGA. There are 15 residues in the CDR3. The CDR3 sequence: CASSEQGGYDNEPFF.

The gene calls are TRBV20-1 and TRBJ2-7; TCRdb's assignment of TRBD1 cannot be checked, as there is no DNA. Germline V CDR1 and CDR2: DFQATT, SNEGSKA (reference sequence). This CDR3 is 14 amino acids long. CDR3 region: CSAPWGTGFYEQYF.

This sequence joins TRBV29-1 and TRBJ2-7; no DNA is available, so the TRBD1 call from TCRdb remains unchecked. From germline, CDR1 is SQVTM and CDR2 ANQGSEA. The CDR3 length is 14 residues. This chain's CDR3 is CSVEGTGGAYEQYF.

This chain joins TRBV29-1 and TRBJ1-1. From germline, CDR1 is SQVTM and CDR2 ANQGSEA. CDR3 size: 14 residues. The CDR3: CSVEDTERNTEAFF. The full variable domain, in which reference TRBV29-1 and TRBJ1-1 provide the parts outside the CDR3, is SAVISQKPSRDICQRGTSLTIQCQVDSQVTMMFWYRQQPGQSLTLIATANQGSEATYESGFVIDKFPISRPNLTFSTLTVSNMSPEDSSIYLCSVEDTERNTEAFFGQGTRLTVV.

This rearrangement joins TRBV7-9 to TRBJ2-5; checking the TCRdb D call of TRBD1 is not possible without DNA. The CDR3 covers 15 residues. CDR1 is SEHNR, CDR2 FQNEAQ, per germline (reference sequence). The CDR3 sequence: CASSSPGARGETQYF.

This rearrangement joins TRBV12-3 or TRBV12-4 to TRBJ1-5; TCRdb proposes TRBD1, but this gene call is untestable without DNA. This CDR3 has 14 residues. The CDR3 sequence: CASSTGEGNQPQHF.

This sequence joins TRBV29-1 and TRBJ2-3; without DNA, the TCRdb call of TRBD2 cannot be checked. Germline values: CDR1 SQVTM, CDR2 ANQGSEA. The CDR3 has 20 amino acids. CDR3 sequence: CSADNPWGLAGGRNTDTQYF.

The chain uses TRBV27 and TRBJ2-3; without DNA, the TCRdb call of TRBD1 cannot be checked. Germline values: CDR1 MNHEY, CDR2 SMNVEV (reference sequence). This CDR3 contains 16 residues. The CDR3 spells CASSFPGGSAQGTQYF.

The chain recombines TRBV15 with TRBJ2-5. This CDR3 comprises 12 residues. Germline V gene lookup returns CDR1 LNHNV and CDR2 YYDKDF (reference sequence). CDR3: CATSRDQETQYF.

The chain links TRBV20-1 to TRBJ2-5; TCRdb outputs TRBD2, but without DNA this stays unchecked. The V gene's germline CDR1 is DFQATT and CDR2 SNEGSKA (reference sequence). The CDR3 extends over 14 amino acids. The CDR3 protein is CSARASDAQETQYF.

The J gene is TRBJ1-2, the V gene TRBV29-1. Germline CDR1 and CDR2: SQVTM and ANQGSEA. The CDR3 consists of 13 residues. The CDR3 protein is CSVEVEAYYGYTF.

The J gene is TRBJ1-1, the V gene TRBV7-9; without DNA, the TCRdb call of TRBD1 cannot be checked. The CDR3 consists of 18 residues. Looked up from germline, CDR1 is SEHNR and CDR2 is FQNEAQ (reference sequence). This chain's CDR3 is CASSLSGDSSLSGAEAFF.

V is TRBV29-1 and J is TRBJ2-1; TCRdb selects TRBD2, and the lack of DNA leaves this call unchecked. The CDR3 extends over 15 amino acids. Germline loops: CDR1 SQVTM, CDR2 ANQGSEA. The CDR3 spells CSVEGLLAVHNEQFF.